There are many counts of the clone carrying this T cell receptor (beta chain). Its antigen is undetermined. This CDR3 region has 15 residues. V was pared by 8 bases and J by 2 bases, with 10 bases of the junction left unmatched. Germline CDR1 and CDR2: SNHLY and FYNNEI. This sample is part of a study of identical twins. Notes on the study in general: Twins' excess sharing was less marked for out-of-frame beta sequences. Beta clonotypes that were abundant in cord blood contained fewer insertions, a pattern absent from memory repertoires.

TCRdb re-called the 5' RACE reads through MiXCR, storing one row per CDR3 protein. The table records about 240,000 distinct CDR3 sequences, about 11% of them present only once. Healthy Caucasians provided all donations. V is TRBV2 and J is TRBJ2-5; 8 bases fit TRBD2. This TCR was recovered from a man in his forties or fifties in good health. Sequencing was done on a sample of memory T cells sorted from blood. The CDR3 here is CASGRTSLIQETQYF. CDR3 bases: TGTGCCAGCGGGAGGACTAGCCTCATTCAAGAGACCCAGTACTTC.